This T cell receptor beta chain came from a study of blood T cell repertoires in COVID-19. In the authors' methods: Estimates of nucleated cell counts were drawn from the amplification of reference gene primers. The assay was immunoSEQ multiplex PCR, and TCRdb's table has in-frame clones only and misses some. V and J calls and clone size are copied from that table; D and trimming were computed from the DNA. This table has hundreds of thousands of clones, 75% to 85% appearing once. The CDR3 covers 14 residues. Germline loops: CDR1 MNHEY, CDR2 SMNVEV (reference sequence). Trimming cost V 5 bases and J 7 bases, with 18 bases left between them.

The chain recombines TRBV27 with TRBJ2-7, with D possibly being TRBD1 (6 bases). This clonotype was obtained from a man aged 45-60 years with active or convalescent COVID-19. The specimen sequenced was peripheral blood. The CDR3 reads CASSPQGPLGEQYF. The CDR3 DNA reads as TGTGCCAGCAGTCCTCAGGGGCCCCTGGGAGAGCAGTACTTC.